This TCR beta chain derives from a study of spatial heterogeneity in lung cancer. Many counts were recorded for this clonotype. TCRdb passed the 5' RACE reads through MiXCR, listing each CDR3 protein once. Of over 45,000 distinct CDR3 sequences in the sample, about 10% were seen once. This CDR3 has 14 amino acids. Germline V gene data show CDR1 as SGHAT and CDR2 as FQNNGV. Trimming removed 2 bases at V and 6 bases at J, with 11 bases between. Specified time point: blood at routine non-recurrence follow-up after resection. The TCR comes from a male donor with early-stage non-small cell lung cancer. The starting material was PBMCs, obtained at follow-up. V usage is TRBV11-2 and J usage is TRBJ2-1; the D is unclear. The CDR3 DNA follows: TGTGCCAGCAGCTTATCATTGGGGTCCAATGAGCAGTTCTTC. As protein: CASSLSLGSNEQFF.